This T cell receptor (beta chain) is from a study of tissue T cells after allogeneic stem cell transplantation. About the research overall: Pathologist review favored tissue samples showing histologically apparent lymphocytes. The study's findings and limits: The patient cohort was small and clinically heterogeneous, with limited sampling depth. Blood and spleen captured only part of the tissue TCR repertoire.

Using immunoSEQ multiplex PCR, the repertoire was profiled, and TCRdb retains in-frame clones only, with some absent. The sample records some 5,000 clones, roughly three quarters being singletons. A remark on this clone: Its antigen remains unknown.

This receptor was identified in a female patient between 18 and 50 years old with steroid-refractory graft-versus-host disease after an allogeneic stem cell transplant. Some T cells may be the graft donor's. The sequenced sample was duodenal tissue, obtained at autopsy.

The CDR3 loop is CASTRGLASGYQETQYF. Here the CDR3 DNA reads TGTGCCAGCACCCGGGGACTAGCCAGTGGTTACCAAGAGACCCAGTACTTC. The chain has TRBV9 and TRBJ2-5; TRBD2 agrees at 9 bases. The CDR3 runs to 17 residues. Germline V gene sequence: CDR1 SGDLS, CDR2 YYNGEE. Trimming removed 6 bases from V and 0 bases from J; junction bases left unmatched: 12. Full variable domain (outside the CDR3, taken from reference TRBV9 and TRBJ2-5): DSGVTQTPKHLITATGQRVTLRCSPRSGDLSVYWYQQSLDQGLQFLIQYYNGEERAKGNILERFSAQQFPDLHSELNLSSLELGDSALYFCASTRGLASGYQETQYFGPGTRLLVL.